This section outlines one T cell receptor (beta chain) sequence together with its context. Trimming shortened V by 0 bases and J by 5 bases, and 13 bases separated the two germline ends. CDR1 and CDR2 (germline): SNHLY, FYNNEI. The CDR3 runs 16 residues. The entry originates in a study of blood T cell repertoires in COVID-19. Generated by immunoSEQ multiplex PCR, the TCRdb table keeps only in-frame clones and is missing some. The sample has 200,000 to 250,000 clones, around 86% seen once. Sample: peripheral blood. This TCR derives from a woman aged 30 to 39 who had recovered from COVID-19. The V gene is TRBV2, the J gene TRBJ2-2; perhaps TRBD2 as D (5 bases). For the CDR3, the DNA is TGTGCCAGCAGTGAAGCGGGTGGACTCACTACCGGGGAGCTGTTTTTT. It specifies CASSEAGGLTTGELFF.